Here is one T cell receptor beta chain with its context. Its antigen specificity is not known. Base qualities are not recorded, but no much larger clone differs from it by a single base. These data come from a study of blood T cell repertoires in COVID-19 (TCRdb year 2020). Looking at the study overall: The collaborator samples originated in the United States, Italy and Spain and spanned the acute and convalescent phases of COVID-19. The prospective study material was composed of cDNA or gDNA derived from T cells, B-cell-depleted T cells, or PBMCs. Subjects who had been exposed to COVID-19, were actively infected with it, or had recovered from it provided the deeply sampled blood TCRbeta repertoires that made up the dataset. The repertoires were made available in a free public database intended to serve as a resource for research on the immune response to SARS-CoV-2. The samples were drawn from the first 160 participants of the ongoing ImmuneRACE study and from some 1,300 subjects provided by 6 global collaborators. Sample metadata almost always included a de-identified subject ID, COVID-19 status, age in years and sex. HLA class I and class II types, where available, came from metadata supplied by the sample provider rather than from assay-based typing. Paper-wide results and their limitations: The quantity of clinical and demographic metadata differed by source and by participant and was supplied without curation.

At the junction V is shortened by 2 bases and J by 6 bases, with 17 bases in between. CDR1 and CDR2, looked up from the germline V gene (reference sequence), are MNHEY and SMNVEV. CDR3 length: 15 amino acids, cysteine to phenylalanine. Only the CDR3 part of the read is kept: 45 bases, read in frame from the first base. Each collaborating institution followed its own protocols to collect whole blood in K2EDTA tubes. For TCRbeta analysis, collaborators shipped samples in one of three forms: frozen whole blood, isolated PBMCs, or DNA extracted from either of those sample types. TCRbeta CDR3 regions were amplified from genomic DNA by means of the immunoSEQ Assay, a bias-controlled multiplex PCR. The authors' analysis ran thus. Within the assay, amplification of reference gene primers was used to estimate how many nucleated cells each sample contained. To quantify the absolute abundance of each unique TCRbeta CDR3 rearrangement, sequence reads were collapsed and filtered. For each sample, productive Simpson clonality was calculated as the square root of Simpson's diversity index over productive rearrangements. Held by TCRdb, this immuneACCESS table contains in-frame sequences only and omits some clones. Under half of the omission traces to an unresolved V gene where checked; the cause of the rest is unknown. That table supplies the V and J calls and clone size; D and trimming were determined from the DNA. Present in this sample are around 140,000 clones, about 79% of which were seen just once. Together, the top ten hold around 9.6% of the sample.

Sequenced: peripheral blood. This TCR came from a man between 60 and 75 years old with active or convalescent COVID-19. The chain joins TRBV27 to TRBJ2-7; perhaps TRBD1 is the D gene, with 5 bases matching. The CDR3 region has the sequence CASSLGASPSGEQYF. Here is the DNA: TGTGCCAGCAGTTTAGGGGCCAGCCCCTCTGGCGAGCAGTACTTC.